This TCR beta chain emerged from a study of T cell repertoires in cytomegalovirus infection. TCRdb re-called the reads through MiXCR, storing one row per CDR3 protein. The repertoire includes 480,000 or so distinct CDR3 sequences, about 11% of them detected once, and more than 8.5% sits in the top ten. The germline V gene encodes CDR1 MNHEY and CDR2 SVGAGI. The V end was cut by 4 bases, the J end by 5 bases, with 14 bases between. The length of the CDR3 is 14 residues. This clonotype was recorded many times. This clonotype was sampled from a human donor in good health (CMV status not recorded). Some clones in this sample may be carry-over from other donors' samples. Sequences were obtained from PBMCs. This chain links TRBV6-5 with TRBJ1-1, with D maybe TRBD1 (6 bases). The DNA of the CDR3 is TGTGCCAGCAGTTGGACAGATGGGGTTACTGAAGCTTTCTTT. Translating gives CASSWTDGVTEAFF.